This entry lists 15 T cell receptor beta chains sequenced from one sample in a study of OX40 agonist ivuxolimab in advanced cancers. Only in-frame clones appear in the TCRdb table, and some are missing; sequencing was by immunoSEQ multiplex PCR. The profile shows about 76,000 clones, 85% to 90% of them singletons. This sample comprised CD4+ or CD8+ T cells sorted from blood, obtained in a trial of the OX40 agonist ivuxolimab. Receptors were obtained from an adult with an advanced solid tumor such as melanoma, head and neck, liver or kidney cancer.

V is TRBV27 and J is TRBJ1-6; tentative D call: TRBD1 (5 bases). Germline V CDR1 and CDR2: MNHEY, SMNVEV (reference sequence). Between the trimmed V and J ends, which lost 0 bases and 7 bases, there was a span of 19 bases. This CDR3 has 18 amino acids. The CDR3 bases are TGTGCCAGCAGTTTATCGATCCGAACGGGGGGGGGAAATTCACCCCTCCACTTT. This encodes CASSLSIRTGGGNSPLHF.

DNA for the CDR3: TGTGCCACCAGGCGGGGGGGGCCGTCCGGGGAGCTGTTTTTT. It encodes CATRRGGPSGELFF. The rearrangement links TRBV15 to TRBJ2-2; 9 nucleotides agree with TRBD2. This CDR3 is built from 14 residues. CDR1 LNHNV and CDR2 YYDKDF come from the germline V gene (reference sequence). With V trimmed by 6 bases and J by 6 bases, 5 bases remained unmatched.

CDR3 protein: CASSNNRGLDEKLFF. The CDR3, as DNA: TGTGCCAGCAGCAACAACAGGGGGCTGGATGAAAAACTGTTTTTT. This chain uses TRBV5-4 with TRBJ1-4; TRBD1 aligns across 9 bases. In germline, CDR1 is SGHNT, CDR2 YYREEE (reference sequence). V was pared by 4 bases and J by 6 bases, with 7 bases of the junction left unmatched. This CDR3 has 15 residues. Complete variable domain (other parts from reference TRBV5-4 and TRBJ1-4): ETGVTQSPTHLIKTRGQQVTLRCSSQSGHNTVSWYQQALGQGPQFIFQYYREEENGRGNFPPRFSGLQFPNYSSELNVNALELDDSALYLCASSNNRGLDEKLFFGSGTQLSVL.

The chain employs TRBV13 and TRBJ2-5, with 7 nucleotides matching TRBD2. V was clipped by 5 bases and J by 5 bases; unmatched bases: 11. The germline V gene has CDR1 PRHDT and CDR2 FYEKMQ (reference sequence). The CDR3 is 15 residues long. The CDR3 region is CASSPRVGGEETQYF. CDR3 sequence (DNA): TGTGCCAGCAGCCCCCGGGTGGGGGGGGAGGAGACCCAGTACTTC.

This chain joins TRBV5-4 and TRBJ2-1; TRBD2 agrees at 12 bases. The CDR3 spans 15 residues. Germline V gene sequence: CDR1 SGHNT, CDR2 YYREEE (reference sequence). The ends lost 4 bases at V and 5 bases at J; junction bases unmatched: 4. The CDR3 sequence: CASSGGLAGHNEQFF. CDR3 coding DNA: TGTGCCAGCAGCGGGGGACTAGCGGGCCACAATGAGCAGTTCTTC. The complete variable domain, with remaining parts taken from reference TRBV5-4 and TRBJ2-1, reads ETGVTQSPTHLIKTRGQQVTLRCSSQSGHNTVSWYQQALGQGPQFIFQYYREEENGRGNFPPRFSGLQFPNYSSELNVNALELDDSALYLCASSGGLAGHNEQFFGPGTRLTVL.

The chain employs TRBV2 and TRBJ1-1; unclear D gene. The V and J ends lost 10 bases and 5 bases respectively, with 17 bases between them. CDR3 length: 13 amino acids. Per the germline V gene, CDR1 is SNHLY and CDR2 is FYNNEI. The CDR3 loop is CANGEGSGTEAFF. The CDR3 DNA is TGTGCCAATGGGGAGGGATCGGGGACTGAAGCTTTCTTT.

In DNA form, the CDR3 reads TGTGCCAGCAGCACCCCAAGCGGAGTTGATCAGCCCCAGCATTTT. This sequence encodes CASSTPSGVDQPQHF. The chain has TRBV21-1 and TRBJ1-5. TRBV21-1 is a pseudogene segment. The CDR3 loop spans 15 amino acids.

Here the CDR3 reads CASSFSSRGQGAKTQYF. CDR3 DNA sequence: TGTGCCAGCAGCTTTTCCTCCAGGGGACAGGGGGCCAAGACCCAGTACTTC. V is TRBV7-6 and J is TRBJ2-5; 12 bases are a match to TRBD1. This CDR3 has 17 residues. Germline CDR1 SGHVS, CDR2 FNYEAQ. V gave up 3 bases and J gave up 6 bases; unmatched junction bases: 11.

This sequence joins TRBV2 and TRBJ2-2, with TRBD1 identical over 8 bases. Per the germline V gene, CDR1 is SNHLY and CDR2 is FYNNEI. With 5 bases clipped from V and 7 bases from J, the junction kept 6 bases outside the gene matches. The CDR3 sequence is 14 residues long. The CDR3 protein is CASSRDRRGGELFF. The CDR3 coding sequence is TGTGCCAGCAGTAGGGACAGGAGGGGCGGGGAGCTGTTTTTT.

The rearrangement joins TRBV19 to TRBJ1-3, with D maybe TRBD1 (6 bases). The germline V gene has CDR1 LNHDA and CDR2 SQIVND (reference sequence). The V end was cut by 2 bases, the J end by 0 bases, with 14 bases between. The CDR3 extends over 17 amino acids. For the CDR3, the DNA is TGTGCCAGTAGTATACCCCGGGACACTTTCTCTGGAAACACCATATATTTT. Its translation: CASSIPRDTFSGNTIYF.

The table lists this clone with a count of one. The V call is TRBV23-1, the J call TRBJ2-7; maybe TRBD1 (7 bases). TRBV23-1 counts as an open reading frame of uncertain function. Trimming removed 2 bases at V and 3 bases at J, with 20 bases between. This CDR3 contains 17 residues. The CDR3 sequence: CASSQVVVQGGIYEQYV. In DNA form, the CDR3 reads TGCGCCAGCAGTCAAGTAGTTGTGCAGGGGGGAATCTACGAGCAGTACGTC.

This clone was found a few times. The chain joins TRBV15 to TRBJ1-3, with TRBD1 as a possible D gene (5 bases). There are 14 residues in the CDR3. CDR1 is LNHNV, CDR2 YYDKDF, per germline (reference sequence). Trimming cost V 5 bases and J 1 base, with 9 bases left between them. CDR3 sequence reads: CATSLDISGNTIYF. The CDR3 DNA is TGTGCCACCAGCCTGGACATATCTGGAAACACCATATATTTT.

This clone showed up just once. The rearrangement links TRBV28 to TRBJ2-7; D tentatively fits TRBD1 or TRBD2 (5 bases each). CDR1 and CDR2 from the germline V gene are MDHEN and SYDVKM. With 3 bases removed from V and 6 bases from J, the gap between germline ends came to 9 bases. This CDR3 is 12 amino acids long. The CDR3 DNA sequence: TGTGCCAGCAGTTTGAATGGGGGCGAGCAGTACTTC. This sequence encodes CASSLNGGEQYF. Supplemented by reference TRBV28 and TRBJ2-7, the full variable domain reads DVKVTQSSRYLVKRTGEKVFLECVQDMDHENMFWYRQDPGLGLRLIYFSYDVKMKEKGDIPEGYSVSREKKERFSLILESASTNQTSMYLCASSLNGGEQYFGPGTRLTVT.

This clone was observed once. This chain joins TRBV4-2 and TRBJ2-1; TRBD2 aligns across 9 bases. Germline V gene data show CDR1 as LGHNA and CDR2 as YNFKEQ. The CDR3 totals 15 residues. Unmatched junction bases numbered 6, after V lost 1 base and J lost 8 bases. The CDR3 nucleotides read TGTGCCAGCAGCCAAGGGGCTAGCGGGGCGTATGAGCAGTTCTTC. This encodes CASSQGASGAYEQFF.

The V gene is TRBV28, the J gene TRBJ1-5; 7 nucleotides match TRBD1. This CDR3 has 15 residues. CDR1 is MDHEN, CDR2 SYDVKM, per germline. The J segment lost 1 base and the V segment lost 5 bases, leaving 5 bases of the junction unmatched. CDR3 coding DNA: TGTGCCAGCAGTCCCAGGGGGGAGAGCAATCAGCCCCAGCATTTT. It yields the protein CASSPRGESNQPQHF.